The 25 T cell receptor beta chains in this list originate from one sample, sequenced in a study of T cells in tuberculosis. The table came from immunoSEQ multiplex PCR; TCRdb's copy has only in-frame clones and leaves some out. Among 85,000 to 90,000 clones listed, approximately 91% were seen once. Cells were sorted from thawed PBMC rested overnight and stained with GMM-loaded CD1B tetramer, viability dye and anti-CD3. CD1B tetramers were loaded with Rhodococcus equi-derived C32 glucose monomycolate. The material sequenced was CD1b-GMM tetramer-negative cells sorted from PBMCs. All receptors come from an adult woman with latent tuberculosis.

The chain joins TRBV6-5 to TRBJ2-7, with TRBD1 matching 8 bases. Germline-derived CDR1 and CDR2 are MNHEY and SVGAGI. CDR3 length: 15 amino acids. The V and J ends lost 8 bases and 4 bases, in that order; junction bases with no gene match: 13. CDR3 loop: CASYPRRTGRYEQYF. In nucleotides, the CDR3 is TGTGCCAGCTACCCTCGCAGGACAGGGCGGTACGAGCAGTACTTC.

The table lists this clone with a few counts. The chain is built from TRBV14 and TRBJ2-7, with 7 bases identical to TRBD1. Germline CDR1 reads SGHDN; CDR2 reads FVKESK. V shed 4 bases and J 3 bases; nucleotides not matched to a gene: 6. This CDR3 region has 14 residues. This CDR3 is CASSPPGQYYEQYF. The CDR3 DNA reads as TGTGCCAGCAGCCCTCCGGGACAGTACTACGAGCAGTACTTC. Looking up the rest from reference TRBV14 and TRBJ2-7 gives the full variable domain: EAGVTQFPSHSVIEKGQTVTLRCDPISGHDNLYWYRRVMGKEIKFLLHFVKESKQDESGMPNNRFLAERTGGTYSTLKVQPAELEDSGVYFCASSPPGQYYEQYFGPGTRLTVT.

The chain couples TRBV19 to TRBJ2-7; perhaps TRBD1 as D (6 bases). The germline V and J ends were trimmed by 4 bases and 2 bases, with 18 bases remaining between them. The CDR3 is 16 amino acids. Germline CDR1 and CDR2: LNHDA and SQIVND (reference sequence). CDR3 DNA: TGTGCCAGTAGTACCAAAACTCCGGGACATCCCTACGAGCAGTACTTC. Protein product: CASSTKTPGHPYEQYF.

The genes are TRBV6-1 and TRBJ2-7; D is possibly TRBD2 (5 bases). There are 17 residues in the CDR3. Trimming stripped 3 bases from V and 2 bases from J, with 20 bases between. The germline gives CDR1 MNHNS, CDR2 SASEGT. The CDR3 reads CASSDYRRTRDPYEQYF. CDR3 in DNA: TGTGCCAGCAGTGATTATCGCCGGACTCGGGATCCCTACGAGCAGTACTTC.

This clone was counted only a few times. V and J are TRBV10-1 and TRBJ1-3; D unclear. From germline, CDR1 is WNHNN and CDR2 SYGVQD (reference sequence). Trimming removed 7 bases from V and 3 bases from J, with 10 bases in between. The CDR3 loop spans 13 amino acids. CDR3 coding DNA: TGCGCCAGCACCTCGGGTTTTGGAAACACCATATATTTT. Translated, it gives CASTSGFGNTIYF.

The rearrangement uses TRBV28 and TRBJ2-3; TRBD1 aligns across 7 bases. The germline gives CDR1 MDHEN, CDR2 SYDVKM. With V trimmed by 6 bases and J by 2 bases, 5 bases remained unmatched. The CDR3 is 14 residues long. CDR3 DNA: TGTGCCAGCAGCACAGGGGTCATCACAGATACGCAGTATTTT. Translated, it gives CASSTGVITDTQYF.

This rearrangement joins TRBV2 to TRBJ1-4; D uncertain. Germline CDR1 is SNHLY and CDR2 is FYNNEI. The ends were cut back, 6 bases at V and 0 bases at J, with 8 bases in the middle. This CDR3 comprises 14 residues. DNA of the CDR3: TGTGCCAGCAGCGACATGGCAACTAATGAAAAACTGTTTTTT. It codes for CASSDMATNEKLFF.

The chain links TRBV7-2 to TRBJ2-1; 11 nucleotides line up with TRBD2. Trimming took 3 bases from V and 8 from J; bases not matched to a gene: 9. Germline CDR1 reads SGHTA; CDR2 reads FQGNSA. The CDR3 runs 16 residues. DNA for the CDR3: TGTGCCAGCAGCTTGGGGTCTAGCGGGGGGTTCTATGAGCAGTTCTTC. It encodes CASSLGSSGGFYEQFF. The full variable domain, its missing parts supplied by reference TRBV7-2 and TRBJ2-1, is GAGVSQSPSNKVTEKGKDVELRCDPISGHTALYWYRQSLGQGLEFLIYFQGNSAPDKSGLPSDRFSAERTGGSVSTLTIQRTQQEDSAVYLCASSLGSSGGFYEQFFGPGTRLTVL.

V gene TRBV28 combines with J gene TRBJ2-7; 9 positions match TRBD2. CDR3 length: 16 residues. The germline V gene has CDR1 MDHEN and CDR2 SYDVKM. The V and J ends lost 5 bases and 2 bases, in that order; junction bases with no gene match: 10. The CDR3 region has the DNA TGTGCCAGCAGTCATATTAGCGGGGGCCGCCCCTACGAGCAGTACGTC. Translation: CASSHISGGRPYEQYV.

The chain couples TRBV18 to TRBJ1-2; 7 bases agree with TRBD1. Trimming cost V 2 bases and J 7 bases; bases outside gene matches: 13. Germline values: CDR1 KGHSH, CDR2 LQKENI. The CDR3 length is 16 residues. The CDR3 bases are TGTGCCAGCTCACCAAGAGGGGATACAGGGGCAGGTGGCTACACCTTC. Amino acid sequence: CASSPRGDTGAGGYTF.

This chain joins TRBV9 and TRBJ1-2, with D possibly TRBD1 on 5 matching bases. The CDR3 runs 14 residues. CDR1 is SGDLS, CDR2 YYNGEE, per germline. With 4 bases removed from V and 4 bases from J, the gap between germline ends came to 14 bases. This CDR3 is CASSRRRGLYGYTF. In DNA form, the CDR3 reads TGTGCCAGCAGCCGCCGAAGGGGACTCTATGGCTACACCTTC.

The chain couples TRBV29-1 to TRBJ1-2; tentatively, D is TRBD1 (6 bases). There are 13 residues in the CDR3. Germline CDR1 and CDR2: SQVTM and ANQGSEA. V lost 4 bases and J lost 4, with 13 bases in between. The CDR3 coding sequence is TGCAGCGTTGCAGCAGGGGTGGGCTATGGCTACACCTTC. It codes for CSVAAGVGYGYTF.

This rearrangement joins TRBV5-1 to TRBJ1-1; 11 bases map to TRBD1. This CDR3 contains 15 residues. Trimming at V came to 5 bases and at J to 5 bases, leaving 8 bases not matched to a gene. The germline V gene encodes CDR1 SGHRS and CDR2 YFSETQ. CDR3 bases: TGCGCCAGCAGGGGACAGGGGGGGTCGGGGACTGAAGCTTTCTTT. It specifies CASRGQGGSGTEAFF.

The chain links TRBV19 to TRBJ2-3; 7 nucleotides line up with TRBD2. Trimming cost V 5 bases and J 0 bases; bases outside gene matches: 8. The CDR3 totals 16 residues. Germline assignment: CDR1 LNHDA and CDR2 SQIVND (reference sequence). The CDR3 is CASSLGTTPSTDTQYF. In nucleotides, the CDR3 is TGTGCCAGTAGTCTCGGGACTACTCCTAGCACAGATACGCAGTATTTT.

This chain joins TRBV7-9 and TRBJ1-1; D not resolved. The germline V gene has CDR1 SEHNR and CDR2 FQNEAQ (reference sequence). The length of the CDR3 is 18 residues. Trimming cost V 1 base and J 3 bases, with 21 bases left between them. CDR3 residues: CASSLGPPPAGLDTEAFF. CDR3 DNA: TGTGCCAGCAGCTTAGGTCCCCCCCCTGCGGGGTTAGACACTGAAGCTTTCTTT. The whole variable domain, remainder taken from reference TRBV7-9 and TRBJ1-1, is DTGVSQNPRHKITKRGQNVTFRCDPISEHNRLYWYRQTLGQGPEFLTYFQNEAQLEKSRLLSDRFSAERPKGSFSTLEIQRTEQGDSAMYLCASSLGPPPAGLDTEAFFGQGTRLTVV.

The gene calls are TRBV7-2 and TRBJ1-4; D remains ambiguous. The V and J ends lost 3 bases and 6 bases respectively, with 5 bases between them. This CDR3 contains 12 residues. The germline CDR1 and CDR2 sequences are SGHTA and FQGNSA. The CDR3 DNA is TGTGCCAGCAGCTTCCTTGATGAAAAACTGTTTTTT. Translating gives CASSFLDEKLFF. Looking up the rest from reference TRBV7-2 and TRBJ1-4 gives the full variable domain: GAGVSQSPSNKVTEKGKDVELRCDPISGHTALYWYRQSLGQGLEFLIYFQGNSAPDKSGLPSDRFSAERTGGSVSTLTIQRTQQEDSAVYLCASSFLDEKLFFGSGTQLSVL.

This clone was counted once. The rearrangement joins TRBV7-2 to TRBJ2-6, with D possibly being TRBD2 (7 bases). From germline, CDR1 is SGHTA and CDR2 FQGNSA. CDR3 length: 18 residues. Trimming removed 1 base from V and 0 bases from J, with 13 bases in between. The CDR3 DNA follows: TGTGCCAGCAGCTTAGGGGGGGGACACCGCTCTGGGGCCAACGTCCTGACTTTC. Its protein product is CASSLGGGHRSGANVLTF.

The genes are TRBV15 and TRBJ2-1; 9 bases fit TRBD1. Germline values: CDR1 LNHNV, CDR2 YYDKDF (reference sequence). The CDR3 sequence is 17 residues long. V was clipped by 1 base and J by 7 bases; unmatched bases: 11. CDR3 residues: CATSRAIGTGRENEQFF. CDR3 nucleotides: TGTGCCACCAGCAGAGCGATTGGGACAGGGAGGGAGAATGAGCAGTTCTTC.

CDR3 protein: CASSQVVTGTDSYEQYF. For the CDR3, the DNA is TGCGCCAGCAGCCAAGTCGTAACAGGGACGGACTCCTACGAGCAGTACTTC. The chain uses TRBV4-1 and TRBJ2-7; tentative D call: TRBD1 (6 bases). Germline assignment: CDR1 MGHRA and CDR2 YSYEKL. The CDR3 is 17 residues long. V lost 1 base to trimming and J lost 0 bases, with 16 bases between them.

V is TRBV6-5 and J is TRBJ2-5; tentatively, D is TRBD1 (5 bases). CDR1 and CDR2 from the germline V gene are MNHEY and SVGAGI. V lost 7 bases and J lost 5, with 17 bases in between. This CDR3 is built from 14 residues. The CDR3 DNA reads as TGTGCCAGCAAAACGGGCCCCCCAGGGGAGACCCAGTACTTC. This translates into CASKTGPPGETQYF.

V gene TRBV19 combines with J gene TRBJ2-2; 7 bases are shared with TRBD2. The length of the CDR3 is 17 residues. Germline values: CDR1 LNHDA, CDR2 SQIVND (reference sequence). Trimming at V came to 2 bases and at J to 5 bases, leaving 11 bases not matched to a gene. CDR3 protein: CASSILTPGGPTGELFF. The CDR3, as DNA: TGTGCCAGTAGTATACTAACCCCGGGAGGTCCGACCGGGGAGCTGTTTTTT.

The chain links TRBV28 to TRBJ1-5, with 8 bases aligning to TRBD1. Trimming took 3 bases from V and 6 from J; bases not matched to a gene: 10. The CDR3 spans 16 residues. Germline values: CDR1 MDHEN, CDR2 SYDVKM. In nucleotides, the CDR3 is TGTGCCAGCAGTTTCGGGGAAGCAGGGGGCCCTCAGCCCCAGCATTTT. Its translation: CASSFGEAGGPQPQHF. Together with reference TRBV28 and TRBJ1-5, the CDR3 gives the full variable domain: DVKVTQSSRYLVKRTGEKVFLECVQDMDHENMFWYRQDPGLGLRLIYFSYDVKMKEKGDIPEGYSVSREKKERFSLILESASTNQTSMYLCASSFGEAGGPQPQHFGDGTRLSIL.

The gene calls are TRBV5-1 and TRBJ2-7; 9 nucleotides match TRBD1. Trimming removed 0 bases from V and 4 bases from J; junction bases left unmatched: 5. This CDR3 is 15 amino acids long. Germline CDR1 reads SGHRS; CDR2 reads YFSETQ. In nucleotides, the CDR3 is TGCGCCAGCAGCTTGGTGGGACAGGGATTTTACGAGCAGTACTTC. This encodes CASSLVGQGFYEQYF. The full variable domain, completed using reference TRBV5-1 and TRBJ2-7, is KAGVTQTPRYLIKTRGQQVTLSCSPISGHRSVSWYQQTPGQGLQFLFEYFSETQRNKGNFPGRFSGRQFSNSRSEMNVSTLELGDSALYLCASSLVGQGFYEQYFGPGTRLTVT.

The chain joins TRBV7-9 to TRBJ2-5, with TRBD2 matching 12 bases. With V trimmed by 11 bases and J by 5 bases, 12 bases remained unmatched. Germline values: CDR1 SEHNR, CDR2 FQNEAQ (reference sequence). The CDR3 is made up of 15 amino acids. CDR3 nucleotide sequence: TGTGCCCAAAGCAGCAGAGGGACTAGCGGGGAGACCCAGTACTTC. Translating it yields CAQSSRGTSGETQYF.

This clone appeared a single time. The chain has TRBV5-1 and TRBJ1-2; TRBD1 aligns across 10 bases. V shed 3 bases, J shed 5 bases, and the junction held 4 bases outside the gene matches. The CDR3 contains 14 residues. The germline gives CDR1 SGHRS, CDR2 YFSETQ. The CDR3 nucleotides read TGCGCCAGCAGCTCCGGGACAGGGGTTTATGGCTACACCTTC. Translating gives CASSSGTGVYGYTF.